One sample yielded the 13 T cell receptor beta chains listed below, sequenced in a study of CD8 T cells in ankylosing spondylitis. TCRdb recomputed calls from the 5' RACE reads with MiXCR, one row per CDR3 protein. Of some 39,000 distinct CDR3 sequences detected, about an eighth appear once; the ten largest clones hold more than 25%. Sequencing input: synovial fluid, either unsorted or a sorted T cell fraction (not recorded which). These receptors all stem from a male donor with ankylosing spondylitis.

The chain uses TRBV20-1 and TRBJ2-4; 7 positions agree with TRBD2. The CDR3 extends over 15 amino acids. V lost 3 bases and J lost 2; bases outside the gene matches: 7. The germline gives CDR1 DFQATT, CDR2 SNEGSKA (reference sequence). This CDR3 is CSASAGVVSKNIQYF. The CDR3 nucleotides read TGCAGTGCTAGTGCGGGGGTAGTATCCAAAAACATTCAGTACTTC.

Many counts were recorded for this clonotype. The J gene is TRBJ2-5, the V gene TRBV27, with D possibly being TRBD1 (6 bases). Germline V gene lookup returns CDR1 MNHEY and CDR2 SMNVEV (reference sequence). Trimming took 4 bases from V and 2 from J, leaving 20 bases between them. CDR3 length equals 17 residues. CDR3 amino acids: CASSSRLTGIQQETQYF. CDR3 DNA: TGTGCCAGCAGTTCCCGCCTAACAGGGATCCAACAAGAGACCCAGTACTTC.

V gene TRBV3-1 combines with J gene TRBJ2-6; D not certain. The CDR3 has 19 amino acids. Trimming took off 11 bases at V and 3 bases at J, with 29 bases between the two ends. CDR1 LGHDT and CDR2 YNNKEL come from the germline V gene (reference sequence). The CDR3 DNA sequence: TGTGCCTGCACCAAAGATGTCCCTTGGGCTTTGGGTGGGGCCAACGTCCTGACTTTC. Translated: CACTKDVPWALGGANVLTF.

In its sample, this clonotype was seen a few times. This chain joins TRBV10-3 and TRBJ2-1; 9 nucleotides match TRBD2. Germline values: CDR1 ENHRY, CDR2 SYGVKD. V gave up 0 bases and J gave up 8 bases; unmatched junction bases: 11. The CDR3 is 17 residues long. The CDR3 here is CAISESRSPSGVDEQFF. The CDR3 DNA follows: TGTGCCATCAGTGAGTCGCGGTCGCCTAGCGGGGTCGATGAGCAGTTCTTC.

This clonotype was found a few times. The chain has TRBV5-1 and TRBJ1-1, with D possibly being TRBD1 (6 bases). V was trimmed by 1 base and J by 0 bases, leaving 13 bases between them. This CDR3 is built from 16 residues. Germline V gene data show CDR1 as SGHRS and CDR2 as YFSETQ. CDR3 coding DNA: TGCGCCAGCAGCTTGTTCAGGGGCTTATTGAACACTGAAGCTTTCTTT. It yields the protein CASSLFRGLLNTEAFF. The variable domain in full, with the rest retrieved from reference TRBV5-1 and TRBJ1-1, is KAGVTQTPRYLIKTRGQQVTLSCSPISGHRSVSWYQQTPGQGLQFLFEYFSETQRNKGNFPGRFSGRQFSNSRSEMNVSTLELGDSALYLCASSLFRGLLNTEAFFGQGTRLTVV.

This clonotype came up many times. V usage is TRBV7-2 and J usage is TRBJ2-1; D ambiguous. The CDR3 consists of 15 residues. CDR1 and CDR2 from the germline V gene are SGHTA and FQGNSA. Between the trimmed V and J ends, which lost 3 bases and 0 bases, there was a span of 9 bases. CDR3 residues: CASSFTWGSYNEQFF. The DNA of the CDR3 is TGTGCCAGCAGCTTCACCTGGGGCTCCTACAATGAGCAGTTCTTC.

In this sample, this clonotype turned up many times. The chain joins TRBV6-5 to TRBJ2-1; 8 nucleotides align to TRBD2. Germline V lookup: CDR1 MNHEY, CDR2 SVGAGI. Trimming cost V 2 bases and J 1 base; bases outside gene matches: 1. The CDR3 covers 15 residues. The CDR3, as DNA: TGTGCCAGCAGTTACATAGCGGGATCCTACAATGAGCAGTTCTTC. Amino acid sequence: CASSYIAGSYNEQFF.

At least ten counts were recorded for this clonotype. The rearrangement uses TRBV9 and TRBJ2-2; TRBD2 is a possible D gene (6 bases). The CDR3 loop spans 16 amino acids. Germline V gene lookup returns CDR1 SGDLS and CDR2 YYNGEE. V lost 0 bases and J lost 3, with 12 bases in between. CDR3 sequence reads: CASSVGGGTDTGELFF. The CDR3 bases are TGTGCCAGCAGCGTAGGAGGCGGGACGGACACCGGGGAGCTGTTTTTT. Drawing the rest from reference TRBV9 and TRBJ2-2, the complete variable domain is DSGVTQTPKHLITATGQRVTLRCSPRSGDLSVYWYQQSLDQGLQFLIQYYNGEERAKGNILERFSAQQFPDLHSELNLSSLELGDSALYFCASSVGGGTDTGELFFGEGSRLTVL.

The chain couples TRBV20-1 to TRBJ2-1, with 8 bases identical to TRBD2. CDR1 and CDR2 (germline): DFQATT, SNEGSKA (reference sequence). After removal of 3 bases from V and 3 bases from J, the junction contained 7 bases not matched to a gene. The CDR3 runs 15 residues. The CDR3 protein is CSASFRTSIYNEQFF. The CDR3, as DNA: TGCAGTGCTAGCTTTAGGACTAGCATCTACAATGAGCAGTTCTTC.

This clonotype was counted ten times or more. The V and J genes are TRBV27 and TRBJ1-6; D gene ambiguous. Looked up from germline, CDR1 is MNHEY and CDR2 is SMNVEV (reference sequence). CDR3 length: 15 amino acids. V was cut by 2 bases and J by 1 base, with 6 bases left in between. The CDR3: CASSLGVSYNSPLHF. CDR3 sequence (DNA): TGTGCCAGCAGTTTAGGGGTATCCTATAATTCACCCCTCCACTTT.

This clonotype has at least ten counts. The chain couples TRBV19 to TRBJ2-7; D uncertain. V was pared by 2 bases and J by 4 bases, with 9 bases between. This CDR3 has 13 residues. Germline V gene lookup returns CDR1 LNHDA and CDR2 SQIVND (reference sequence). CDR3 loop: CASSIQVTYEQYF. The CDR3 DNA sequence: TGTGCCAGTAGTATACAGGTTACTTACGAGCAGTACTTC.

V is TRBV6-2 or TRBV6-3 and J is TRBJ2-7, with no clear D. In germline, CDR1 is MNHEY, CDR2 SVGEGT. V lost 9 bases and J 3 bases, leaving 12 bases between the germline ends. The CDR3 has 12 amino acids. CDR3 DNA: TGTGCCAGTAAAACGAACAGCTACGAGCAGTACTTC. Translating gives CASKTNSYEQYF.

This clonotype was seen many times. The chain employs TRBV20-1 and TRBJ2-1; the match to TRBD2 covers 15 bases. V dropped 5 bases and J dropped 4; count of bases not matched to a gene: 24. The CDR3 covers 22 residues. Per the germline V gene, CDR1 is DFQATT and CDR2 is SNEGSKA (reference sequence). The DNA for the CDR3 is TGCAGTGCTGTCCCGGGACTAGCGGGAGGTAACCACGAAGTTACCCAATACAATGAGCAGTTCTTC. This gives the protein CSAVPGLAGGNHEVTQYNEQFF.